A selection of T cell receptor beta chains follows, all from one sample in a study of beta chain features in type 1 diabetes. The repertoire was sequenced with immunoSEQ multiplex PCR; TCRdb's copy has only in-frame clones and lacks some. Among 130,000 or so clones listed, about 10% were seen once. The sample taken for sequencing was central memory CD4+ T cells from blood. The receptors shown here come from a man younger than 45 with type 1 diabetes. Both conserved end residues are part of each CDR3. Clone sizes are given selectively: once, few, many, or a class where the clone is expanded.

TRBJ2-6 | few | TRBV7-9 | CASSSGAGQGLSGANVLTF
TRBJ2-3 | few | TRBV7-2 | CASSHGRDTQYF
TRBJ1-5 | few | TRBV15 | CATSRDGQPQHF
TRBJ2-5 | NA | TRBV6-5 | CASSPARGVETQYF
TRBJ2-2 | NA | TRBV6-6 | CASGKPGLQTGELFF
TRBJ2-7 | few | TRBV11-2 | CASSFGRGQYEQYF
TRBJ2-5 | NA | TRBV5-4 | CASSWTSRGDQETQYF
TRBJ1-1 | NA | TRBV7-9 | CASSFTADTEAFF
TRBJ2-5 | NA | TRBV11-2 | CASSTRVSQETQYF
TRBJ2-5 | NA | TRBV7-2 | CASSSSGPETQYF
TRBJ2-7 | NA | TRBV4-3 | CASSQDRISWEQYF
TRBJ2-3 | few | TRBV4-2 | CASSQGVSGTSTDTQYF
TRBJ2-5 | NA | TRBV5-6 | CASSYRRSRGLGQETQYF
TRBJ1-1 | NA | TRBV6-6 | CASRWGTDNEAFF
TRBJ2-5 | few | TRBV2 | CASSTQTGSQETQYF
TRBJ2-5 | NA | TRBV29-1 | CIASLAGGETQYF
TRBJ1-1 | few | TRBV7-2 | CASSLGSSAGRTEAFF
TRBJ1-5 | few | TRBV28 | CASSLSREVYSNQPQHF
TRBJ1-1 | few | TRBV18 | CASSPLLDHTEAFF
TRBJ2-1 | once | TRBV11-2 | CASSLGIGRGEQFF
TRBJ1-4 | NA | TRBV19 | CASSIVSNEKLFF
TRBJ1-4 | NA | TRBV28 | CASSLAGTGGEKLFF
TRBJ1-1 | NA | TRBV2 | CASSVYGYTEAFF
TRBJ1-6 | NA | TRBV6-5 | CASSYTQQGGPVPLHF
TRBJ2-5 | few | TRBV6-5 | CASSRPGQGETQYF
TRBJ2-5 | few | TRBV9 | CASSAMGGSSETQYF
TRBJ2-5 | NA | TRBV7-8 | CASSLDARSLIQTQYF
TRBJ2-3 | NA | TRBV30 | CGGSNTDTQYF
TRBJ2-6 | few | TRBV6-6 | CASSSSGANVLTF
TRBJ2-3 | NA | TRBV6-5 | CASSPRTDTQYF